This entry is about one T cell receptor beta chain. What it recognizes is unknown. The PCR made use of 60 Vbeta and 13 Jbeta primers. Repertoires were generated with immunoSEQ multiplex PCR, while TCRdb's copy carries only in-frame clones and drops some. The sample holds roughly 250,000 clones, approximately 84% seen once. This specimen belongs to a study of cytomegalovirus exposure and HLA in healthy donors. Across the whole study: In a previous analysis, approximately 110 million unique TCR beta sequences were found from 150 million to 200 million T cells. Regarding the study as a whole: Per a prior analysis, the majority of TCR beta V segments were productive roughly 87% or roughly 30% of the time.

This CDR3 has 12 amino acids. Germline assignment: CDR1 SGHVS and CDR2 FNYEAQ. V lost 5 bases and J lost 9; bases outside the gene matches: 5. This TCR was sampled from a woman between 40 and 50 years old in good health and CMV-seropositive. The sample taken for sequencing was PBMCs. V usage is TRBV7-6 and J usage is TRBJ1-2; 8 nucleotides agree with TRBD1. CDR3 nucleotides: TGTGCCAGCAGCCCCGGACAGGGAAGCTACACCTTC. Amino acid sequence: CASSPGQGSYTF.